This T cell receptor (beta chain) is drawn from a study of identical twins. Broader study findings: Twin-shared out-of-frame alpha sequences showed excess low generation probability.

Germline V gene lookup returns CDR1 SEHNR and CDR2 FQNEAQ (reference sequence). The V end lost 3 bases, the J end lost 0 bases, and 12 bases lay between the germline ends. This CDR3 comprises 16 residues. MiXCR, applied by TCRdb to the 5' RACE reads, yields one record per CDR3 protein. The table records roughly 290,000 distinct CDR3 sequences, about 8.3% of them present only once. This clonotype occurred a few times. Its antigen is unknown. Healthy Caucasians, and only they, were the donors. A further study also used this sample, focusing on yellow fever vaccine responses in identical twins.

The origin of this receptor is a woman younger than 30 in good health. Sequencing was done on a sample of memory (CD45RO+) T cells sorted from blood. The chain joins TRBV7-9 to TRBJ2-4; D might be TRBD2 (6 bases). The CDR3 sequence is CASSFLDGRAKNIQYF. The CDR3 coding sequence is TGTGCCAGCAGCTTCCTAGACGGGAGAGCCAAAAACATTCAGTACTTC.